These 5 T cell receptor beta chains were sequenced from one sample in a study of blood T cell repertoires in COVID-19. TCRdb's copy holds only in-frame clones and misses some; the assay was immunoSEQ multiplex PCR. Among 150,000 to 200,000 clones listed, more than 80% were seen once. The sequenced sample consisted of peripheral blood. The origin of the receptors is a woman older than 75 with COVID-19, enrolled during active disease.

This clone appeared a few times. The identical CDR3 is also encoded by other nucleotide sequences in the sample. The chain is built from TRBV5-1 and TRBJ2-5; 12 positions agree with TRBD2. CDR1 SGHRS and CDR2 YFSETQ come from the germline V gene. Unmatched junction bases numbered 5, after V lost 3 bases and J lost 5 bases. CDR3 length equals 15 residues. The CDR3 DNA sequence: TGCGCCAGCAGCTCACTAGCGGGGGGAAGTGAGACCCAGTACTTC. Its protein product is CASSSLAGGSETQYF.

The chain links TRBV5-4 to TRBJ2-5; 9 bases fit TRBD1. Germline V CDR1 and CDR2: SGHNT, YYREEE (reference sequence). This CDR3 is 15 amino acids long. V gave up 3 bases and J gave up 4 bases; unmatched junction bases: 7. This CDR3 reads CASSSQQGARETQYF. In DNA, the CDR3 is TGTGCCAGCAGCTCACAACAGGGGGCAAGAGAGACCCAGTACTTC.

This rearrangement joins TRBV28 to TRBJ2-1; TRBD1 matches 8 bases. The CDR3 runs to 18 residues. The germline V gene has CDR1 MDHEN and CDR2 SYDVKM. After removal of 2 bases from V and 1 base from J, the junction contained 10 bases not matched to a gene. The CDR3 DNA reads as TGTGCCAGCAGTTTACTCCTCCGGAGGACAGGGTCCTACAATGAGCAGTTCTTC. This gives the protein CASSLLLRRTGSYNEQFF.

The chain is built from TRBV7-2 and TRBJ2-3, with TRBD1 matching 7 bases. The CDR3 is 16 residues long. Germline V CDR1 and CDR2: SGHTA, FQGNSA. With 0 bases clipped from V and 6 bases from J, the junction kept 9 bases outside the gene matches. CDR3 nucleotide sequence: TGTGCCAGCAGCTTAGCGCCTCCCCCAGGGGGTGATACGCAGTATTTT. It translates to CASSLAPPPGGDTQYF.

V and J are TRBV5-4 and TRBJ2-3; 13 nucleotides agree with TRBD2. The junction had 8 bases not matched to a gene; V was cut back by 7 bases and J by 6 bases. The length of the CDR3 is 15 residues. Looked up from germline, CDR1 is SGHNT and CDR2 is YYREEE (reference sequence). The CDR3 sequence is CASGLAGVWIDTQYF. CDR3 coding DNA: TGTGCCAGCGGACTAGCGGGAGTTTGGATTGATACGCAGTATTTT.